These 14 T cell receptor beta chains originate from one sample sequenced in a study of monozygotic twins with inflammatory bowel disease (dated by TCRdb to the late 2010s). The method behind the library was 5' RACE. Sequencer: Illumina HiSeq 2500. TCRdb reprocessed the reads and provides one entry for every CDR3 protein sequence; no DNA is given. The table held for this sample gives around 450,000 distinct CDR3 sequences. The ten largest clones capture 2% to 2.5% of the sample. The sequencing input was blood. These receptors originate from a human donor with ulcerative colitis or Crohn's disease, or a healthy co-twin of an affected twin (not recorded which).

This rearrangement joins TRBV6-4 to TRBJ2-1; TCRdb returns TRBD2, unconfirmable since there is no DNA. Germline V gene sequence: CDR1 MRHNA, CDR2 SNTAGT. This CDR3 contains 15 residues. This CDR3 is CASSWTSGGSNEQFF.

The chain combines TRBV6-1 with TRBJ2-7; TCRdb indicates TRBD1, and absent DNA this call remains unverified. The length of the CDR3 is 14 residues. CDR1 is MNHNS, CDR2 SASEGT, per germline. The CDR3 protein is CASSEKSVGVVQYF.

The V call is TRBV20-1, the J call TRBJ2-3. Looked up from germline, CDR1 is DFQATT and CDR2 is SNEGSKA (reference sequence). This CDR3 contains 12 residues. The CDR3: CSARADGDTQYF.

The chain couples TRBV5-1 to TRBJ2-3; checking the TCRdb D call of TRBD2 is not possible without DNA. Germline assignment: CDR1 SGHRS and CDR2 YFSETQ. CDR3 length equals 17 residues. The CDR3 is CASSLGLAGLSTDTQYF.

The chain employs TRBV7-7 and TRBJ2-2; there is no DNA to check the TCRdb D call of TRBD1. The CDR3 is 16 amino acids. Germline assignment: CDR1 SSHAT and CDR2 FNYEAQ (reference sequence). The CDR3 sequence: CASSLGRGGITGELFF.

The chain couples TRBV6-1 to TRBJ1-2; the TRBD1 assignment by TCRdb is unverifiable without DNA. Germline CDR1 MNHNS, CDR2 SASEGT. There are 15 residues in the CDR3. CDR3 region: CASTQGRGLSYGYTF.

This CDR3 is CASSQGRFNQPQHF. The chain recombines TRBV3-1 with TRBJ1-5. Germline CDR1 is LGHDT and CDR2 is YNNKEL (reference sequence). This CDR3 contains 14 residues.

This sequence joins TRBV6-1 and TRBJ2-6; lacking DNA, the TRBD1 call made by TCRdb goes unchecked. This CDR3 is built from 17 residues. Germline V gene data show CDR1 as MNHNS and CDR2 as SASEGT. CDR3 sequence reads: CASGEQGTGSGANVLTF.

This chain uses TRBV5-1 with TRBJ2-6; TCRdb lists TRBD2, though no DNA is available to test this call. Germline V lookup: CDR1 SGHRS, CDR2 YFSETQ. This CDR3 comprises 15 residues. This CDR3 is CASSSLDSGANVLTF.

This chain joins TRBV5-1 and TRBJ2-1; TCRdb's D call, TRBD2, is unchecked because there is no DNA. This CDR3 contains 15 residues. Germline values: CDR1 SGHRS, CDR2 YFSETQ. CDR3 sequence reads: CASSKSGGAVGEQFF.

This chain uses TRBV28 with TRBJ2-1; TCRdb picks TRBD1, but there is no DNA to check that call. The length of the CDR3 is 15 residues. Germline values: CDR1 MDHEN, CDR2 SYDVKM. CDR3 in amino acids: CASGSLRDVSSEQFF.

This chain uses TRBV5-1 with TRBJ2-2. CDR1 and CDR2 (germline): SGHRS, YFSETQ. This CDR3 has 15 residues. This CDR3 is CASSLVSGNTGELFF.

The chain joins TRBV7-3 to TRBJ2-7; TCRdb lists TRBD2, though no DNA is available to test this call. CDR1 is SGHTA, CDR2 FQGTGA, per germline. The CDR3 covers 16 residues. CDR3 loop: CASSLRPLAQSYEQYF. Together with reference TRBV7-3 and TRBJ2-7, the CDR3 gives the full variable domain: GAGVSQTPSNKVTEKGKYVELRCDPISGHTALYWYRQSLGQGPEFLIYFQGTGAADDSGLPNDRFFAVRPEGSVSTLKIQRTERGDSAVYLCASSLRPLAQSYEQYFGPGTRLTVT.

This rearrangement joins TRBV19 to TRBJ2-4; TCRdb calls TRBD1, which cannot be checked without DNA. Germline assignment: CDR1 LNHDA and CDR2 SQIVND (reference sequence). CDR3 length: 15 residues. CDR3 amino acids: CASSAVGGAKTIQYF.